Below are 30 T cell receptor beta chains sequenced from a single sample in a study of identical twins. A single record per CDR3 protein comes from TCRdb applying MiXCR to the 5' RACE reads. Here the sample spans 200,000 or so distinct CDR3 sequences, 6.5% to 8.5% being singletons. These data were also filed under a second study, of yellow fever vaccine responses in identical twins.

The sequenced sample was memory (CD45RO+) T cells sorted from blood. These receptors were collected from a woman younger than 35 in good health.

This clonotype came up many times. The genes are TRBV25-1 and TRBJ2-2; D is perhaps TRBD2 (5 bases). Germline assignment: CDR1 MGHDK and CDR2 SYGVNS. V lost 5 bases, J lost 4 bases, and 14 bases lay in between. This CDR3 is built from 15 residues. The CDR3 sequence: CASSRGASPTGELFF. The CDR3 nucleotides are TGTGCCAGCAGTCGAGGTGCTAGCCCCACCGGGGAGCTGTTTTTT.

This clonotype has just a few counts. The J gene is TRBJ2-1, the V gene TRBV11-2; TRBD2 agrees at 11 bases. The junction had 10 bases not matched to a gene; V was cut back by 4 bases and J by 2 bases. The CDR3 totals 18 residues. Germline CDR1 is SGHAT and CDR2 is FQNNGV. CDR3 DNA: TGTGCCAGCAGCTCCGTTGCTTCGGGACTAGCGGCCTACAATGAGCAGTTCTTC. Translation: CASSSVASGLAAYNEQFF. The entire variable domain, with the rest obtained from reference TRBV11-2 and TRBJ2-1, is as follows: EAGVAQSPRYKIIEKRQSVAFWCNPISGHATLYWYQQILGQGPKLLIQFQNNGVVDDSQLPKDRFSAERLKGVDSTLKIQPAKLEDSAVYLCASSSVASGLAAYNEQFFGPGTRLTVL.

This clonotype was counted only a few times. This chain joins TRBV5-6 and TRBJ1-5, with D possibly matching TRBD1 (6 bases). Trimming stripped 6 bases from V and 1 base from J, with 17 bases between. Germline V lookup: CDR1 SGHDT, CDR2 YYEEEE. This CDR3 comprises 16 residues. DNA for the CDR3: TGTGCCAGCACGGCGGGGGCCACAAGGAGCAATCAGCCCCAGCATTTT. Its translation is CASTAGATRSNQPQHF.

V and J are TRBV15 and TRBJ2-2; perhaps D is TRBD1 or TRBD2 (5 bases each). V was pared by 1 base and J by 13 bases, with 28 bases between. The CDR3 is 18 amino acids. CDR1 LNHNV and CDR2 YYDKDF come from the germline V gene (reference sequence). The CDR3 is CATSRVSRGPKTPRGLFF. CDR3 nucleotides: TGTGCCACCAGCAGAGTGAGCCGGGGACCCAAAACGCCCCGGGGGCTGTTTTTT.

The rearrangement joins TRBV20-1 to TRBJ2-7; a weak D match, TRBD1 (5 bases). The CDR3 runs 12 residues. CDR1 DFQATT and CDR2 SNEGSKA come from the germline V gene (reference sequence). Trimming left V 1 base short and J 7 bases short, with 11 bases between. The chain's CDR3 is CSARAVKGEQYF. CDR3 sequence (DNA): TGCAGTGCTAGAGCGGTTAAGGGGGAGCAGTACTTC.

The chain couples TRBV5-1 to TRBJ2-1; 7 positions match TRBD1. V shed 6 bases, J shed 2 bases, and the junction held 8 bases outside the gene matches. Per germline, CDR1 SGHRS and CDR2 YFSETQ. This CDR3 is built from 15 residues. The CDR3, as DNA: TGCGCCAGCATAGAATTGACAGGGACCTACAATGAGCAGTTCTTC. Amino acid sequence: CASIELTGTYNEQFF.

The chain combines TRBV9 with TRBJ2-3, with D maybe TRBD2 (6 bases). Trimming shortened V by 0 bases and J by 4 bases, and 12 bases separated the two germline ends. This CDR3 is 15 amino acids long. Germline CDR1 and CDR2: SGDLS and YYNGEE. CDR3 in amino acids: CASSVVPGVADTQYF. The DNA of the CDR3 is TGTGCCAGCAGCGTAGTCCCGGGGGTGGCAGATACGCAGTATTTT. The complete variable domain, with remaining parts taken from reference TRBV9 and TRBJ2-3, reads DSGVTQTPKHLITATGQRVTLRCSPRSGDLSVYWYQQSLDQGLQFLIQYYNGEERAKGNILERFSAQQFPDLHSELNLSSLELGDSALYFCASSVVPGVADTQYFGPGTRLTVL.

This clonotype was seen only a few times. The rearrangement joins TRBV15 to TRBJ2-7, with D perhaps TRBD2 (6 bases). The CDR3 runs 15 residues. Germline loops: CDR1 LNHNV, CDR2 YYDKDF (reference sequence). Trimming stripped 5 bases from V and 1 base from J, with 15 bases between. In nucleotides, the CDR3 is TGTGCCACCAGCCCACTCCCGGGAGTGTCCTACGAGCAGTACTTC. It is translated as CATSPLPGVSYEQYF.

This clonotype was observed a few times. This rearrangement joins TRBV7-2 to TRBJ2-6; D uncertain. V was trimmed by 4 bases and J by 0 bases, leaving 13 bases between them. Germline V gives CDR1 SGHTA, CDR2 FQGNSA. The CDR3 runs 17 residues. The DNA for the CDR3 is TGTGCCAGCAGCTCCTCAGGACGGACCTCTGGGGCCAACGTCCTGACTTTC. Translating it yields CASSSSGRTSGANVLTF.

The chain recombines TRBV24-1 with TRBJ2-5; 7 nucleotides agree with TRBD2. The CDR3 consists of 16 residues. CDR1 and CDR2 (germline): KGHDR, SFDVKD. V gave up 3 bases and J gave up 4 bases; unmatched junction bases: 10. The CDR3 is CATSDARGENGETQYF. The CDR3 DNA reads as TGTGCCACCAGTGATGCCCGGGGGGAGAATGGAGAGACCCAGTACTTC.

This clonotype was counted ten times or more. CDR3 loop: CASSVYTDTQYF. CDR3 bases: TGTGCCAGCAGCGTGTACACAGATACGCAGTATTTT. This chain uses TRBV9 with TRBJ2-3, with D unresolved. V was cut by 2 bases and J by 2 bases, with 3 bases left in between. The CDR3 sequence is 12 residues long. The germline V gene encodes CDR1 SGDLS and CDR2 YYNGEE.

This clonotype was seen a few times. V gene TRBV20-1 combines with J gene TRBJ2-5; D is unclear. The V gene lost 0 bases and the J gene lost 0 bases, with 8 bases spanning the gap. Germline values: CDR1 DFQATT, CDR2 SNEGSKA (reference sequence). CDR3 length: 14 residues. CDR3 amino acids: CSAREPVYQETQYF. The CDR3 region has the DNA TGCAGTGCTAGAGAACCAGTGTACCAAGAGACCCAGTACTTC.

In its sample, this clonotype was seen many times. CDR3 in DNA: TGCGCCAGCAGCCAAGAAGGCTCTGGACGGGACTACACAGATACGCAGTATTTT. Translated, it gives CASSQEGSGRDYTDTQYF. The chain joins TRBV4-3 to TRBJ2-3; 7 nucleotides agree with TRBD2. Germline V gene data show CDR1 as LGHNA and CDR2 as YSLEER. The CDR3 is made up of 18 amino acids. V was pared by 0 bases and J by 2 bases, with 11 bases of the junction left unmatched.

The chain recombines TRBV4-2 with TRBJ2-5; 9 nucleotides agree with TRBD1. The CDR3 spans 16 residues. Germline V gives CDR1 LGHNA, CDR2 YNFKEQ. Germline trimming cut 0 bases from V and 2 bases from J; bases unmatched to any gene: 4. CDR3 loop: CASSQDGDRVQETQYF. The CDR3 bases are TGTGCCAGCAGCCAAGATGGGGACAGGGTACAAGAGACCCAGTACTTC.

The chain uses TRBV10-2 and TRBJ2-6; unclear D gene. Germline CDR1 and CDR2: WSHSY and SAAADI. The CDR3 is 14 residues long. Trimming removed 2 bases from V and 0 bases from J, with 2 bases in between. The CDR3 region is CASSESSGANVLTF. CDR3 nucleotides: TGCGCCAGCAGTGAGAGCTCTGGGGCCAACGTCCTGACTTTC.

CDR3 coding DNA: TGTGCCAGCTCATCCGACCCTAACTATGGCTACACCTTC. This encodes CASSSDPNYGYTF. This chain joins TRBV18 and TRBJ1-2; D is uncertain. V was pared by 5 bases and J by 0 bases, with 7 bases between. CDR1 and CDR2 (germline): KGHSH, LQKENI. The CDR3 extends over 13 amino acids.

This clonotype was recorded a few times. This rearrangement joins TRBV20-1 to TRBJ1-5; possibly TRBD1 for D (6 bases). Trimming took off 2 bases at V and 4 bases at J, with 15 bases between the two ends. This CDR3 region has 15 residues. The germline V gene encodes CDR1 DFQATT and CDR2 SNEGSKA (reference sequence). The DNA of the CDR3 is TGCAGTGCTAGAAAACAGGGAGTTCGGAATCAGCCCCAGCATTTT. Translating it yields CSARKQGVRNQPQHF.

This clonotype was observed a handful of times. V gene TRBV7-9 combines with J gene TRBJ1-2; TRBD1 aligns across 10 bases. J lost 4 bases, V lost 6 bases, and 8 bases had no gene match. Germline V lookup: CDR1 SEHNR, CDR2 FQNEAQ (reference sequence). The CDR3 has 15 amino acids. In DNA, the CDR3 is TGTGCCAGCAGGCCCGGGACAGGGGATGGCTATGGCTACACCTTC. It translates to CASRPGTGDGYGYTF.

This clonotype has just a few counts. This chain links TRBV6-2 or TRBV6-3 with TRBJ2-5; no definite D call. In germline, CDR1 is MNHEY, CDR2 SVGEGT. The CDR3 length is 15 residues. V was clipped by 10 bases and J by 0 bases, with 18 bases between them. This CDR3 is CATQVGRPYQETQYF. The CDR3 bases are TGTGCCACCCAAGTGGGCAGACCGTACCAAGAGACCCAGTACTTC.

The V and J genes are TRBV18 and TRBJ2-1; the D is unclear. With 4 bases removed from V and 0 bases from J, the gap between germline ends came to 10 bases. The CDR3 is 15 residues long. Germline loops: CDR1 KGHSH, CDR2 LQKENI. Here the CDR3 DNA reads TGTGCCAGCTCACAAGGTCTTAGCTCCTACAATGAGCAGTTCTTC. This codes for CASSQGLSSYNEQFF.

At least ten counts were recorded for this clonotype. The chain joins TRBV3-1 to TRBJ2-1, with 7 bases fitting TRBD2. Germline V gives CDR1 LGHDT, CDR2 YNNKEL (reference sequence). This CDR3 comprises 14 residues. The junction had 6 bases not matched to a gene; V was cut back by 4 bases and J by 6 bases. The CDR3, as DNA: TGTGCCAGCAGCCCAATGACTAGCAGCAATGAGCAGTTCTTC. Its translation is CASSPMTSSNEQFF.

This clonotype was detected many times. This rearrangement joins TRBV12-3 or TRBV12-4 to TRBJ2-7; 7 bases are a match to TRBD2. The CDR3 consists of 13 residues. Trimming removed 3 bases from V and 5 bases from J; junction bases left unmatched: 4. Written as DNA, the CDR3 is TGTGCCAGCAGTTTTCGGGGAGGGGACGAGCAGTACTTC. This translates into CASSFRGGDEQYF.

The CDR3 region is CASSQVVEGTEAFF. The DNA of the CDR3 is TGCGCCAGCAGCCAAGTGGTGGAAGGGACTGAAGCTTTCTTT. The V gene is TRBV4-1, the J gene TRBJ1-1; unclear D gene. The CDR3 is 14 amino acids. Germline CDR1 reads MGHRA; CDR2 reads YSYEKL. V lost 1 base to trimming and J lost 5 bases, with 11 bases between them.

This clonotype showed up many times. This chain joins TRBV29-1 and TRBJ2-1; no definite D call. This CDR3 is 15 amino acids long. The V and J ends lost 4 bases and 2 bases respectively, with 15 bases between them. Germline V gene sequence: CDR1 SQVTM, CDR2 ANQGSEA. CDR3 protein: CSVGSLAPAYNEQFF. CDR3 bases: TGCAGCGTTGGGAGCCTGGCGCCCGCCTACAATGAGCAGTTCTTC.

This clonotype was seen many times. The chain couples TRBV29-1 to TRBJ1-5; 8 nucleotides match TRBD1. The CDR3 contains 12 residues. CDR1 and CDR2 (germline): SQVTM, ANQGSEA. With 4 bases clipped from V and 10 bases from J, the junction kept 6 bases outside the gene matches. The CDR3 reads CSVGQGKGPQHF. CDR3 in DNA: TGCAGCGTTGGACAGGGGAAGGGTCCCCAGCATTTT.

This clonotype was counted ten times or more. The chain joins TRBV29-1 to TRBJ2-3; D ambiguous. Per the germline V gene, CDR1 is SQVTM and CDR2 is ANQGSEA. V gave up 2 bases and J gave up 6 bases, with 9 bases separating them. The CDR3 sequence is 12 residues long. This chain's CDR3 is CSVELRVDTQYF. The CDR3 coding sequence is TGCAGCGTTGAACTACGTGTGGATACGCAGTATTTT.

This clonotype was found many times. This sequence joins TRBV29-1 and TRBJ1-1; perhaps TRBD1 as D (6 bases). Germline-derived CDR1 and CDR2 are SQVTM and ANQGSEA. The CDR3 is 12 residues long. Trimming took 7 bases from V and 3 from J, leaving 12 bases between them. The DNA for the CDR3 is TGCAGCGCCTCACAGGGTGACACTGAAGCTTTCTTT. It yields the protein CSASQGDTEAFF.

In this sample, this clonotype turned up many times. The V and J genes are TRBV5-5 and TRBJ2-7; no reliable D call. Trimming pared 5 bases from V and 0 bases from J, leaving 18 bases between. Germline CDR1 SGHKS, CDR2 YYEKEE (reference sequence). The length of the CDR3 is 16 residues. CDR3 coding DNA: TGTGCCAGCAGGATTAGCCTTTCCCTCTCCTCCTACGAGCAGTACTTC. The encoded protein is CASRISLSLSSYEQYF.

The chain recombines TRBV20-1 with TRBJ2-7, with D possibly called TRBD1 or TRBD2 (6 bases each). The germline gives CDR1 DFQATT, CDR2 SNEGSKA (reference sequence). The CDR3 has 13 amino acids. V lost 3 bases and J lost 7, with 16 bases in between. The CDR3 here is CSASTGARGEQYF. CDR3 DNA: TGCAGTGCTAGTACGGGGGCTCGGGGAGAGCAGTACTTC.

This clonotype was seen a handful of times. The genes are TRBV7-2 and TRBJ2-7; possible D gene TRBD2, 6 bases. The CDR3 covers 13 residues. Germline V gene sequence: CDR1 SGHTA, CDR2 FQGNSA. Trimming cost V 3 bases and J 3 bases, with 9 bases left between them. CDR3 bases: TGTGCCAGCAGCTTTGCGGGATTCTACGAGCAGTACTTC. Protein sequence: CASSFAGFYEQYF.